These 5 T cell receptor beta chains came from one sample sequenced in a study of blood T cells in healthy people across ages (dated by TCRdb to about 2015). Library preparation employed 5' RACE. The listed sequencing device is Illumina HiSeq 2500. A second about 6 to 11 cycle PCR used a sample-barcoded 5' primer and a J-beta primer mix. The public reads were reprocessed in TCRdb via fastp at Q25 and MiXCR, keeping in-frame beta chains. Every entry covers one CDR3 protein and lists the most common genes and DNA from its rows. This sample has some 1.7 million distinct CDR3 sequences in its table, and approximately 30% of those were observed once. Roughly 8.2% of the sample rests with the top ten. The sequenced sample was blood. These receptors were collected from a woman in her twenties or thirties in good health.

This clonotype was detected a few times. This chain connects TRBV7-2 to TRBJ1-5, with D possibly TRBD1 on 5 matching bases. The germline V gene encodes CDR1 SGHTA and CDR2 FQGNSA. This CDR3 region has 15 residues. Between the trimmed V and J ends, which lost 8 bases and 2 bases, there was a span of 16 bases. The CDR3 region has the DNA TGTGCCAGCCTGCTAAGGCAGGGCGGCAATCAGCCCCAGCATTTT. It is translated as CASLLRQGGNQPQHF.

This clonotype has more than one count but fewer than ten. This chain joins TRBV29-1 and TRBJ1-2; 9 positions agree with TRBD1. The CDR3 contains 13 residues. CDR1 and CDR2 from the germline V gene are SQVTM and ANQGSEA. J lost 8 bases, V lost 7 bases, and 11 bases had no gene match. CDR3 region: CSAEGQGLEGYTF. Here the CDR3 DNA reads TGCAGCGCAGAGGGACAGGGCTTAGAAGGCTACACCTTC.

This clonotype was recorded at least ten times. The chain is built from TRBV12-3 or TRBV12-4 and TRBJ2-7, with 7 bases lining up with TRBD2. With 5 bases clipped from V and 4 bases from J, the junction kept 8 bases outside the gene matches. This CDR3 contains 14 residues. This chain's CDR3 is CASSQWDGRYEQYF. CDR3 nucleotide sequence: TGTGCCAGCAGTCAGTGGGACGGGAGGTACGAGCAGTACTTC.

This clonotype was seen at least ten times. The V and J genes are TRBV7-2 and TRBJ2-7, with 9 bases identical to TRBD1. The trim removed 6 bases at V and 5 bases at J, leaving 11 bases unmatched. This CDR3 has 15 residues. In germline, CDR1 is SGHTA, CDR2 FQGNSA. In nucleotides, the CDR3 is TGTGCCAGCAGATTAAGGGGACAGGGAAAAGACGAGCAGTACTTC. It yields the protein CASRLRGQGKDEQYF.

V is TRBV12-3 or TRBV12-4 and J is TRBJ2-1, with a tentative D call TRBD2 (6 bases). The CDR3 length is 15 residues. V was clipped by 5 bases and J by 8 bases, with 19 bases between them. The CDR3 here is CASSPRGGWMYEQFF. The DNA for the CDR3 is TGTGCCAGCAGTCCTAGGGGAGGTTGGATGTATGAGCAGTTCTTC.